This T cell receptor beta chain appears in the sequencing data of a study of blood T cell repertoires in COVID-19. The overall study: The samples span acute and convalescent COVID-19 from the United States, Italy and Spain. PBMCs, B-cell-depleted T cells, or T cells were the source of the cDNA or gDNA that made up the material.

Trimming left V 4 bases short and J 2 bases short, with 21 bases between. CDR1 is SGHRS and CDR2 is YFSETQ in the germline V gene. This CDR3 contains 17 residues. In the authors' methods: Amplification from reference gene primers served as the basis for estimated nucleated cell counts. The assay was immunoSEQ multiplex PCR, and TCRdb's table has in-frame clones only and misses some. The V and J calls and clone size were taken over from that table, and D and trimming were inferred from the DNA. The sample holds 200,000 to 300,000 clones, around 90% seen once. The sequence was collected from a woman in her thirties or forties with acute or convalescent COVID-19. Input material: peripheral blood. J is TRBJ1-2 and V is TRBV5-1; TRBD1 might be the D (5 bases). The CDR3 bases are TGCGCCAGCAGCCACGGGGACTTCTCGGAGGGAAACTATGGCTACACCTTC. Residues: CASSHGDFSEGNYGYTF.